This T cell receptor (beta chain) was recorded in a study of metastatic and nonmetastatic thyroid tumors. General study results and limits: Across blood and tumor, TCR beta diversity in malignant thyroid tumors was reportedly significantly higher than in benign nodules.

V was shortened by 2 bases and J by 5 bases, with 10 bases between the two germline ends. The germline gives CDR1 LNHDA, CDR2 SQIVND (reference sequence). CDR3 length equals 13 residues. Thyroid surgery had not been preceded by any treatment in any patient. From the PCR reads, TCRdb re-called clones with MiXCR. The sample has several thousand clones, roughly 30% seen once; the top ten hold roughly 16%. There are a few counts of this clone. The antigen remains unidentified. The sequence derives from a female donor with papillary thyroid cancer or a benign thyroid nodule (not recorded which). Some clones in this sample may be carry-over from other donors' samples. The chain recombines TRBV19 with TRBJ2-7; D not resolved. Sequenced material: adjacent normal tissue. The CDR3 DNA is TGTGCCAGTAGTATATCCTTGATGAACGAGCAGTACTTC. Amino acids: CASSISLMNEQYF.